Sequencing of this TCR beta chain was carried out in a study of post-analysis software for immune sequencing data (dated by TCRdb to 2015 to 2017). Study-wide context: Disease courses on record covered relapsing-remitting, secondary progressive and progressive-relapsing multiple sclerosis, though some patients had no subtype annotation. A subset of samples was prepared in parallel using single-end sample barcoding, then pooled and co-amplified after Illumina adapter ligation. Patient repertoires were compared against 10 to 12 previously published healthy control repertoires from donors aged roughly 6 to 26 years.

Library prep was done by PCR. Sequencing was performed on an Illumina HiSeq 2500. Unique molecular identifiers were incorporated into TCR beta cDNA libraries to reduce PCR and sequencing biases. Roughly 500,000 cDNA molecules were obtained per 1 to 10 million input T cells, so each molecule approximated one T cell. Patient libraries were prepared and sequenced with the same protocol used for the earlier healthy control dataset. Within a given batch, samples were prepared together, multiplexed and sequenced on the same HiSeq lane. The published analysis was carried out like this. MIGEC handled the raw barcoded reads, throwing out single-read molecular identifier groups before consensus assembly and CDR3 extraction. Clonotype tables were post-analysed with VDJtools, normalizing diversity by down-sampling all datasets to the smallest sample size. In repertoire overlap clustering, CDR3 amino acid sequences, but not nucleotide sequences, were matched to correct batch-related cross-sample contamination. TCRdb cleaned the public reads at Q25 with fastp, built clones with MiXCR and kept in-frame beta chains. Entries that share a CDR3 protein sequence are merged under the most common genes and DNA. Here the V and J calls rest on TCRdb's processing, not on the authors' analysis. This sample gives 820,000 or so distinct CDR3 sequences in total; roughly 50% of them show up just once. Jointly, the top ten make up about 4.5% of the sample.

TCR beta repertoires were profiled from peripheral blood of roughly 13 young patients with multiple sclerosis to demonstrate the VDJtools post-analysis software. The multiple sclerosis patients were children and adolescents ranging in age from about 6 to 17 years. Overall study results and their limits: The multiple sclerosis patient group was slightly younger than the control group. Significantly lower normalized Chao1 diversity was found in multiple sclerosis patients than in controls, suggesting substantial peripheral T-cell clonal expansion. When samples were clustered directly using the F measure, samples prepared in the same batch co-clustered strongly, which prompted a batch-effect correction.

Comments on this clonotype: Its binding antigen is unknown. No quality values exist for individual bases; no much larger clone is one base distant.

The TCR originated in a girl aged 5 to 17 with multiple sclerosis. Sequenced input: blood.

DNA sequence: TGTGCCAGCAGCTTAGCGAGCACTAGCGGGCACACAGATACGCAGTATTTT. Translated, this gives CASSLASTSGHTDTQYF. This chain joins TRBV7-9 to TRBJ2-3, with 9 junctional bases fitting TRBD2. CDR1 is given as SEHNR and CDR2 as FQNEAQ, both from the germline V gene (reference sequence). Trimming accounts for 0 bases at V and 2 bases at J, while the number of junction bases matched to no gene is 6. The CDR3 holds 17 amino acids from the cysteine to the phenylalanine. CDR3 DNA only is kept here, 51 bases in frame from base 1.